The next 8 T cell receptor beta chains were all read from a single sample in a study of shared clonotypes between healthy human individuals. Repertoires were generated with immunoSEQ multiplex PCR, while TCRdb's copy carries only in-frame clones and drops some. This sample has about 79,000 clones, with about 63% found just once. Sequenced sample: memory CD8+ T cells sorted from blood. As to subset: CD45RO+ cells pooled with CCR7-negative TemRA cells. These receptors originate from a man aged 25 to 40 in good health.

The chain combines TRBV28 with TRBJ2-7, with D unclear. V was shortened by 8 bases and J by 4 bases, with 9 bases between the two germline ends. This CDR3 is built from 11 residues. CDR1 MDHEN and CDR2 SYDVKM come from the germline V gene. In nucleotides, the CDR3 is TGTGCCAGCGGGGTTAGTTACGAGCAGTACTTC. This encodes CASGVSYEQYF.

The genes are TRBV13 and TRBJ2-1; D is unresolved. Germline V gene sequence: CDR1 PRHDT, CDR2 FYEKMQ (reference sequence). Trimming removed 2 bases at V and 8 bases at J, with 10 bases between. CDR3 length equals 13 residues. The CDR3 spells CASSLLGVHEQFF. The CDR3 DNA is TGTGCCAGCAGCTTACTTGGGGTCCATGAGCAGTTCTTC.

The V call is TRBV11-1, the J call TRBJ2-7; D is unclear. From germline, CDR1 is SGHAT and CDR2 FQDESV (reference sequence). This CDR3 has 15 amino acids. V lost 5 bases and J lost 3, with 17 bases in between. CDR3 in amino acids: CASSPKGGQIYEQYF. The CDR3 nucleotides read TGTGCCAGCAGCCCAAAGGGTGGGCAGATCTACGAGCAGTACTTC.

V gene TRBV6-6 combines with J gene TRBJ2-7; no firm D call. V shed 6 bases and J shed 4 bases, with 10 bases lying between them. CDR1 MNHNY and CDR2 SVGAGI come from the germline V gene (reference sequence). The CDR3 runs 12 residues. The CDR3: CASRTLSYEQYF. In DNA form, the CDR3 reads TGTGCCAGCAGAACCTTGTCGTACGAGCAGTACTTC.

This clone was detected a few times. This rearrangement joins TRBV6-1 to TRBJ2-5; possibly TRBD1 for D (5 bases). The CDR3 runs 15 residues. The ends were cut back, 2 bases at V and 4 bases at J, with 14 bases in the middle. Germline V gene data show CDR1 as MNHNS and CDR2 as SASEGT. The CDR3 sequence: CASSESLSGSETQYF. Here the CDR3 DNA reads TGTGCCAGCAGTGAATCCCTCTCAGGGTCAGAGACCCAGTACTTC.

This chain uses TRBV21-1 with TRBJ2-7; TRBD2, the table's D call, lacks a check against the DNA. TRBV21-1 is marked as a pseudogene. This CDR3 spans 19 amino acids. CDR3 sequence: CASSKEDGTSGSWNYEQYF. CDR3 bases: TGTGCCAGCAGCAAAGAGGACGGGACTAGCGGGAGCTGGAACTACGAGCAGTACTTC.

This clone appeared a few times. This CDR3 reads CASSLPSVSGVSYEQYF. CDR3 sequence (DNA): TGTGCCAGCAGCTTACCCTCGGTCTCGGGGGTCAGCTACGAGCAGTACTTC. The rearrangement links TRBV7-8 to TRBJ2-7; maybe TRBD2 (6 bases). The CDR3 covers 17 residues. The V gene's germline CDR1 is SGHVS and CDR2 FQNEAQ. Trimming cost V 2 bases and J 3 bases, with 20 bases left between them.

This sequence joins TRBV7-2 and TRBJ2-1, with 13 bases matching TRBD2. The junction had 2 bases not matched to a gene; V was cut back by 2 bases and J by 7 bases. Germline CDR1 is SGHTA and CDR2 is FQGNSA. The CDR3 extends over 15 amino acids. This chain's CDR3 is CASSLTSGRVNEQFF. CDR3 nucleotides: TGTGCCAGCAGCTTAACTAGCGGGAGGGTTAATGAGCAGTTCTTC. Full variable domain (rest looked up from reference TRBV7-2 and TRBJ2-1): GAGVSQSPSNKVTEKGKDVELRCDPISGHTALYWYRQSLGQGLEFLIYFQGNSAPDKSGLPSDRFSAERTGGSVSTLTIQRTQQEDSAVYLCASSLTSGRVNEQFFGPGTRLTVL.